The 19 T cell receptor beta chains below come from one sample, sequenced in a study of T cells after posttransplantation cyclophosphamide. Only in-frame clones appear in the TCRdb table, and some are missing; sequencing was by immunoSEQ multiplex PCR. The table lists more than 60,000 clones, roughly 95% of them singletons. Material: PBMCs. The receptors shown here come from a woman in her twenties or thirties in good health and a related stem cell transplant donor.

The genes are TRBV29-1 and TRBJ1-1, with D possibly TRBD1 on 5 matching bases. The length of the CDR3 is 11 residues. Trimming shortened V by 7 bases and J by 4 bases, and 10 bases separated the two germline ends. Per germline, CDR1 SQVTM and CDR2 ANQGSEA. The CDR3 DNA follows: TGCAGCGCTTACAGGAGCACTGAAGCTTTCTTT. It yields the protein CSAYRSTEAFF.

CDR3 bases: TGTGCCAGCTCTCGACAGGGCAACACCGGGGAGCTGTTTTTT. Amino acid sequence: CASSRQGNTGELFF. The chain carries TRBV7-9 and TRBJ2-2; 7 bases fit TRBD1. CDR3 length: 14 amino acids. Germline V CDR1 and CDR2: SEHNR, FQNEAQ (reference sequence). V lost 8 bases to trimming and J lost 2 bases; unmatched junction nucleotides: 5.

The chain is built from TRBV6-6 and TRBJ1-4; 10 nucleotides align to TRBD1. Germline V gene lookup returns CDR1 MNHNY and CDR2 SVGAGI (reference sequence). This CDR3 spans 13 amino acids. V lost 10 bases to trimming and J lost 7 bases; unmatched junction nucleotides: 6. The CDR3 region is CATLGQGTEKLFF. As DNA, the CDR3 is TGTGCCACCTTGGGACAGGGGACTGAAAAACTGTTTTTT.

The chain recombines TRBV9 with TRBJ2-2; possible D gene TRBD1, 6 bases. The CDR3 has 14 amino acids. Trimming removed 0 bases from V and 7 bases from J, with 10 bases in between. Per germline, CDR1 SGDLS and CDR2 YYNGEE. CDR3 sequence reads: CASSVEQGHGELFF. Written as DNA, the CDR3 is TGTGCCAGCAGCGTAGAACAGGGCCACGGGGAGCTGTTTTTT.

The chain employs TRBV10-3 and TRBJ2-5; TRBD2 matches at 15 bases. With 4 bases clipped from V and 3 bases from J, the junction kept 9 bases outside the gene matches. CDR1 is ENHRY and CDR2 is SYGVKD in the germline V gene. The CDR3 runs 18 residues. The CDR3 bases are TGTGCCATCAGTGCCCGGACTAGCGGGGGGGCAGAGGAAGAGACCCAGTACTTC. It specifies CAISARTSGGAEEETQYF.

V is TRBV9 and J is TRBJ2-5; D gene uncertain. Between the trimmed V and J ends, which lost 0 bases and 0 bases, there was a span of 12 bases. Germline assignment: CDR1 SGDLS and CDR2 YYNGEE. The CDR3 extends over 16 amino acids. The chain's CDR3 is CASSVAGLEYQETQYF. CDR3 nucleotide sequence: TGTGCCAGCAGCGTAGCCGGGCTAGAGTACCAAGAGACCCAGTACTTC.

This chain links TRBV6-4 with TRBJ1-2, with a possible D match to TRBD1 (5 bases). Per the germline V gene, CDR1 is MRHNA and CDR2 is SNTAGT. This CDR3 contains 15 residues. The ends were cut back, 0 bases at V and 3 bases at J, with 11 bases in the middle. CDR3 sequence reads: CASSDSGANHYGYTF. The CDR3 coding sequence is TGTGCCAGCAGTGACTCTGGGGCCAACCACTATGGCTACACCTTC.

The chain is built from TRBV6-1 and TRBJ1-3; perhaps TRBD1 as D (5 bases). This CDR3 is 14 amino acids long. The V end lost 6 bases, the J end lost 1 base, and 10 bases lay between the germline ends. Germline values: CDR1 MNHNS, CDR2 SASEGT. CDR3 region: CASRSQESGNTIYF. CDR3 sequence (DNA): TGTGCCAGCAGGTCACAGGAATCTGGAAACACCATATATTTT.

J is TRBJ2-5 and V is TRBV27; 7 bases are shared with TRBD1. The length of the CDR3 is 13 residues. V was clipped by 5 bases and J by 5 bases; unmatched bases: 5. In germline, CDR1 is MNHEY, CDR2 SMNVEV (reference sequence). Here the CDR3 reads CASSTTGVETQYF. The CDR3 DNA reads TGTGCCAGCAGTACCACAGGGGTGGAGACCCAGTACTTC.

The sample holds one count of this clone. The V and J genes are TRBV10-3 and TRBJ1-1; 7 bases map to TRBD1. Germline CDR1 and CDR2: ENHRY and SYGVKD. V was pared by 3 bases and J by 4 bases, with 8 bases of the junction left unmatched. CDR3 length equals 15 residues. This CDR3 reads CAISDNRGTGTEAFF. CDR3 coding DNA: TGTGCCATCAGTGATAACAGGGGCACGGGCACTGAAGCTTTCTTT.

A word on this clone: The sample contains more than one DNA sequence encoding this CDR3. The genes are TRBV5-1 and TRBJ2-7, with 8 nucleotides matching TRBD2. The junction had 4 bases not matched to a gene; V was cut back by 2 bases and J by 3 bases. Per germline, CDR1 SGHRS and CDR2 YFSETQ. The CDR3 is 14 amino acids. The CDR3 DNA follows: TGCGCCAGCAGCTTAACCGGGACTAGCTACGAGCAGTACTTC. It specifies CASSLTGTSYEQYF.

This chain connects TRBV30 to TRBJ2-7; 8 nucleotides align to TRBD2. There are 13 residues in the CDR3. Trimming at V came to 2 bases and at J to 9 bases, leaving 9 bases not matched to a gene. Looked up from germline, CDR1 is GTSNPN and CDR2 is SVGIG (reference sequence). CDR3 protein: CAWSYGGGRGQYF. The CDR3 bases are TGTGCCTGGAGTTACGGGGGGGGCAGGGGGCAGTACTTC.

Notes on this clone: At one boundary the junction diverges from the germline segment, which might be a read error. The CDR3 DNA sequence: TGCAGTGCTAGAGACCCAGGAGATATCGTTTTT. As protein: CSARDPGDIVF. This chain uses TRBV20-1 with TRBJ1-4, with D unresolved. The CDR3 covers 11 residues. Germline values: CDR1 DFQATT, CDR2 SNEGSKA (reference sequence).

This chain links TRBV7-3 with TRBJ1-2; possibly TRBD1 for D (6 bases). Germline V gene sequence: CDR1 SGHTA, CDR2 FQGTGA. This CDR3 comprises 15 residues. Trimming took 2 bases from V and 1 from J, leaving 11 bases between them. The chain's CDR3 is CASSLGGRNNYGYTF. The DNA of the CDR3 is TGTGCCAGCAGCTTAGGGGGCAGAAATAACTATGGCTACACCTTC.

The CDR3 sequence: CASRAGTGGTGELFF. CDR3 DNA: TGTGCCAGCAGGGCCGGGACAGGGGGCACCGGGGAGCTGTTTTTT. The chain employs TRBV5-5 and TRBJ2-2; 11 nucleotides line up with TRBD1. CDR1 and CDR2 (germline): SGHKS, YYEKEE (reference sequence). The J segment lost 4 bases and the V segment lost 5 bases, leaving 4 bases of the junction unmatched. This CDR3 comprises 15 residues.

The chain recombines TRBV10-3 with TRBJ1-1, with a possible D match to TRBD1 (6 bases). The CDR3 covers 14 residues. Deletions cut 10 bases from V and 4 bases from J, with 19 bases between. The V gene's germline CDR1 is ENHRY and CDR2 SYGVKD. CDR3 nucleotides: TGTGCCACCCGTGATACAGGGAGGAGCACTGAAGCTTTCTTT. This encodes CATRDTGRSTEAFF.

This chain joins TRBV4-2 and TRBJ2-5, with 11 bases matching TRBD2. V dropped 0 bases and J dropped 0; count of bases not matched to a gene: 3. CDR1 and CDR2 (germline): LGHNA, YNFKEQ. The CDR3 is 17 amino acids. The CDR3 loop reads CASSQDGTSGNQETQYF. The DNA of the CDR3 is TGTGCCAGCAGCCAAGATGGGACTAGCGGCAACCAAGAGACCCAGTACTTC.

The chain links TRBV10-2 to TRBJ2-7; 8 nucleotides align to TRBD1. The CDR3 extends over 14 amino acids. V lost 4 bases, J lost 6 bases, and 8 bases stayed unmatched. Germline-derived CDR1 and CDR2 are WSHSY and SAAADI. The CDR3 reads CASSVSAGGSEQYF. For the CDR3, the DNA is TGCGCCAGCAGTGTATCCGCAGGGGGCAGCGAGCAGTACTTC.

The chain recombines TRBV20-1 with TRBJ2-5; D unresolved. V lost 3 bases and J lost 7, with 9 bases in between. The CDR3 loop spans 11 amino acids. CDR1 is DFQATT, CDR2 SNEGSKA, per germline (reference sequence). The CDR3 reads CSASETMTQYF. The CDR3 DNA is TGCAGTGCTAGCGAAACAATGACCCAGTACTTC.